The 19 T cell receptor beta chains below all came from one sample that was sequenced in a study of CD8 T cells in Susac syndrome. A quantity of about 0.5 to 1 ug RNA underwent reverse transcription using random hexamers. TCRdb redid the calling of the immunoSEQ multiplex PCR reads with MiXCR, one entry per CDR3 protein. The sample records roughly 160,000 distinct CDR3 sequences, more than 95% being singletons. Sequencing was carried out using CD4+ T cells from PBMCs. The receptors stem from a human donor with Susac syndrome.

This clonotype has just one count. This chain links TRBV6-1 with TRBJ2-7; the match to TRBD2 covers 14 bases. Germline CDR1 MNHNS, CDR2 SASEGT. With V trimmed by 5 bases and J by 4 bases, 7 bases remained unmatched. The CDR3 runs to 16 residues. The CDR3 loop is CASSPRTSGRRYEQYF. CDR3 coding DNA: TGTGCCAGCAGTCCTAGGACTAGCGGGAGGAGGTACGAGCAGTACTTC.

This chain joins TRBV5-1 and TRBJ2-1; no clear D gene. CDR1 is SGHRS, CDR2 YFSETQ, per germline. This CDR3 region has 14 residues. V shed 0 bases and J shed 6 bases, with 10 bases lying between them. CDR3 DNA sequence: TGCGCCAGCAGCTTGGAACAAACCGCCAATGAGCAGTTCTTC. Amino acids: CASSLEQTANEQFF.

This rearrangement joins TRBV3-1 to TRBJ2-7; 9 nucleotides line up with TRBD1. The V gene end was trimmed by 6 bases and the J gene end by 1 base; junction bases not matched to a gene: 10. The CDR3 consists of 16 residues. Germline-derived CDR1 and CDR2 are LGHDT and YNNKEL (reference sequence). The CDR3 sequence: CASSTGTGPQSYEQYF. CDR3 coding DNA: TGTGCCAGCAGTACCGGGACAGGGCCCCAATCCTACGAGCAGTACTTC.

This clonotype came up a few times. The chain couples TRBV6-1 to TRBJ2-1, with TRBD1 matching over 10 bases. The CDR3 is 15 residues long. The J segment lost 7 bases and the V segment lost 4 bases, leaving 7 bases of the junction unmatched. Germline CDR1 and CDR2: MNHNS and SASEGT. CDR3: CASSGRQGARNEQFF. CDR3 coding DNA: TGTGCCAGCAGTGGCCGACAGGGGGCTCGGAATGAGCAGTTCTTC.

The chain combines TRBV7-2 with TRBJ2-5; 7 nucleotides line up with TRBD1. Germline V gene sequence: CDR1 SGHTA, CDR2 FQGNSA. Germline trimming cut 5 bases from V and 2 bases from J; bases unmatched to any gene: 14. This CDR3 is built from 17 residues. For the CDR3, the DNA is TGTGCCAGCAGCCCCCCGACAGGGATCACACTACAAGAGACCCAGTACTTC. Its translation: CASSPPTGITLQETQYF.

This clonotype was recorded only once. V is TRBV28 and J is TRBJ2-1, with TRBD2 as a possible D gene (7 bases). Germline CDR1 and CDR2: MDHEN and SYDVKM. The germline V and J ends were trimmed by 8 bases and 1 base, with 9 bases remaining between them. The CDR3 extends over 13 amino acids. The CDR3, as DNA: TGTGCCAGCGGGAGGGGGTCCTACAATGAGCAGTTCTTC. Encoded protein: CASGRGSYNEQFF.

V gene TRBV28 combines with J gene TRBJ2-7; no clear D. The length of the CDR3 is 12 residues. Trimming shortened V by 7 bases and J by 3 bases, and 10 bases separated the two germline ends. CDR1 and CDR2 (germline): MDHEN, SYDVKM. CDR3 in DNA: TGTGCCAGCACTTCAGATTTCTACGAGCAGTACTTC. Protein product: CASTSDFYEQYF.

This clonotype was counted a single time. The chain employs TRBV28 and TRBJ1-2, with D perhaps TRBD1 (5 bases). The CDR3 runs to 13 residues. The germline CDR1 and CDR2 sequences are MDHEN and SYDVKM. The ends were cut back, 6 bases at V and 4 bases at J, with 12 bases in the middle. CDR3 DNA sequence: TGTGCCAGCAGAAGACAGCCCTCCTATGGCTACACCTTC. This sequence encodes CASRRQPSYGYTF.

The J gene is TRBJ1-3, the V gene TRBV19; unclear D gene. The CDR3 contains 15 residues. Germline-derived CDR1 and CDR2 are LNHDA and SQIVND (reference sequence). Trimming took off 4 bases at V and 0 bases at J, with 10 bases between the two ends. The CDR3 loop reads CASSTTVNSGNTIYF. The CDR3 DNA sequence: TGTGCCAGTAGTACTACAGTCAACTCTGGAAACACCATATATTTT.

The rearrangement uses TRBV6-1 and TRBJ2-6, with no clear D. In germline, CDR1 is MNHNS, CDR2 SASEGT. The CDR3 has 12 residues. Trimming stripped 7 bases from V and 13 bases from J, with 14 bases between. The DNA for the CDR3 is TGTGCCAGCACATCCTCTGCGGTTGTCCTGACTTTC. It yields the protein CASTSSAVVLTF.

This chain's CDR3 is CASSLGQGGLEQYF. The DNA of the CDR3 is TGTGCCAGCAGTTTAGGACAGGGAGGTCTCGAGCAGTACTTC. This sequence joins TRBV28 and TRBJ2-7; 8 nucleotides line up with TRBD1. CDR1 is MDHEN, CDR2 SYDVKM, per germline. V was clipped by 2 bases and J by 6 bases; unmatched bases: 6. The length of the CDR3 is 14 residues.

Only one count was recorded for this clonotype. The chain is built from TRBV5-6 and TRBJ2-1, with a tentative D call TRBD1 (6 bases). V dropped 0 bases and J dropped 9 bases, with 19 bases sitting between them. The CDR3 has 16 residues. Germline CDR1 reads SGHDT; CDR2 reads YYEEEE. DNA for the CDR3: TGTGCCAGCAGCTTGGAGCAGGGGCGTTGGTTGGGTGAGCAGTTCTTC. Translation gives CASSLEQGRWLGEQFF. The complete variable domain, with remaining parts taken from reference TRBV5-6 and TRBJ2-1, reads DAGVTQSPTHLIKTRGQQVTLRCSPKSGHDTVSWYQQALGQGPQFIFQYYEEEERQRGNFPDRFSGHQFPNYSSELNVNALLLGDSALYLCASSLEQGRWLGEQFFGPGTRLTVL.

The CDR3 reads CASSLDRATEAFF. CDR3 DNA sequence: TGTGCCAGCAGCCTGGACAGGGCCACTGAAGCTTTCTTT. V gene TRBV6-5 combines with J gene TRBJ1-1; TRBD1 agrees at 8 bases. This CDR3 has 13 residues. V was clipped by 6 bases and J by 4 bases; unmatched bases: 4. Germline values: CDR1 MNHEY, CDR2 SVGAGI.

The chain carries TRBV20-1 and TRBJ2-1; TRBD2 matches 7 bases. The ends lost 5 bases at V and 5 bases at J; junction bases unmatched: 15. CDR1 DFQATT and CDR2 SNEGSKA come from the germline V gene (reference sequence). There are 16 residues in the CDR3. The DNA of the CDR3 is TGCAGTGCTTGCCTTCCGTTCGGACTAGAGGACAATGAGCAGTTCTTC. This codes for CSACLPFGLEDNEQFF.

The V gene is TRBV4-2, the J gene TRBJ1-2, with 9 bases that match TRBD1. V lost 4 bases, J lost 7 bases, and 10 bases stayed unmatched. This CDR3 region has 15 residues. In germline, CDR1 is LGHNA, CDR2 YNFKEQ. The CDR3: CASSPNSGTGFGYTF. CDR3 in DNA: TGTGCCAGCAGCCCCAACTCCGGGACAGGGTTTGGCTACACCTTC.

This clonotype came up a few times. The chain couples TRBV29-1 to TRBJ1-2; TRBD1 might be the D (6 bases). This CDR3 region has 13 residues. With 4 bases removed from V and 3 bases from J, the gap between germline ends came to 12 bases. Germline V gene data show CDR1 as SQVTM and CDR2 as ANQGSEA. The CDR3 DNA reads TGCAGCGTTGTAGGGGGTGGAGACTATGGCTACACCTTC. Its translation: CSVVGGGDYGYTF.

The chain uses TRBV12-3 or TRBV12-4 and TRBJ1-2, with D possibly being TRBD1 (6 bases). CDR3 length equals 14 residues. The germline V and J ends were trimmed by 3 bases and 4 bases, with 12 bases remaining between them. CDR3 sequence (DNA): TGTGCCAGCAGTTTCGAGGGACACCTCTATGGCTACACCTTC. As protein: CASSFEGHLYGYTF.

The gene calls are TRBV7-8 and TRBJ1-2, with 7 positions matching TRBD1. The V gene end was trimmed by 4 bases and the J gene end by 2 bases; junction bases not matched to a gene: 10. Per germline, CDR1 SGHVS and CDR2 FQNEAQ. CDR3 size: 16 residues. The DNA of the CDR3 is TGTGCCAGCAGCTCGCGGACAGGCGGCCCCAACTATGGCTACACCTTC. Translating gives CASSSRTGGPNYGYTF. Full variable domain (outside the CDR3, taken from reference TRBV7-8 and TRBJ1-2): GAGVSQSPRYKVAKRGQDVALRCDPISGHVSLFWYQQALGQGPEFLTYFQNEAQLDKSGLPSDRFFAERPEGSVSTLKIQRTQQEDSAVYLCASSSRTGGPNYGYTFGSGTRLTVV.

The chain combines TRBV6-1 with TRBJ2-6; a weak D match, TRBD1 (6 bases). This CDR3 region has 18 residues. Trimming removed 6 bases from V and 0 bases from J, with 18 bases in between. Germline assignment: CDR1 MNHNS and CDR2 SASEGT. The CDR3 sequence: CASSPRTALSSGANVLTF. The CDR3 DNA follows: TGTGCCAGCAGCCCACGGACAGCCTTAAGCTCTGGGGCCAACGTCCTGACTTTC.